What follows are 23 T cell receptor beta chains derived from one specimen sequenced in a study of regulatory T cells in long-lasting Graves disease. In building TCR beta libraries, iRepertoire HTBI primers were used together with Arm-PCR of CDR3 regions. TCRdb reanalysed the multiplex PCR reads using MiXCR and keeps one entry per CDR3 protein. The data show 400,000 or so distinct CDR3 sequences, roughly 20% seen once. Time point given: persistent/refractory GD, antithyroid drugs over 5 years with positive TRAb. PBMC RNA served as the TCR library source. The material sequenced was peripheral blood mononuclear cells (PBMCs), taken when the disease was refractory, from a patient treated with antithyroid drugs. These receptors were taken from a female donor with Graves disease.

This clonotype has only a few counts. V gene TRBV19 combines with J gene TRBJ1-5, with unresolved D. V was trimmed by 7 bases and J by 6 bases, leaving 10 bases between them. The germline gives CDR1 LNHDA, CDR2 SQIVND (reference sequence). This CDR3 contains 12 residues. Written as DNA, the CDR3 is TGTGCCAGTAACCTTCTCCGTCAGCCCCAGCATTTT. This translates into CASNLLRQPQHF.

This clonotype turned up a few times. The chain recombines TRBV28 with TRBJ2-7; D possibly corresponds to TRBD2 (5 bases). The CDR3 covers 15 residues. The germline V gene encodes CDR1 MDHEN and CDR2 SYDVKM. Trimming shortened V by 6 bases and J by 2 bases, and 17 bases separated the two germline ends. In DNA form, the CDR3 reads TGTGCCAGCAGGCCCCCGGGTCTAGCAGCCTACGAGCAGTACTTC. Its translation: CASRPPGLAAYEQYF.

The V gene is TRBV7-2, the J gene TRBJ1-3; perhaps TRBD1 as D (6 bases). V shed 5 bases and J shed 0 bases, with 14 bases lying between them. Germline-derived CDR1 and CDR2 are SGHTA and FQGNSA. CDR3 length equals 16 residues. CDR3 coding DNA: TGTGCCAGCAGCCCGTTTGGGGGCTACTCTGGAAACACCATATATTTT. Amino acid sequence: CASSPFGGYSGNTIYF.

This clonotype was recorded at least ten times. The CDR3 sequence is CASSYGLAGAPPGEQYF. The CDR3, as DNA: TGTGCCAGCAGTTACGGACTAGCGGGGGCCCCGCCCGGCGAGCAGTACTTC. The rearrangement links TRBV6-2 or TRBV6-3 to TRBJ2-7; 13 bases line up with TRBD2. This CDR3 spans 17 amino acids. Germline CDR1 MNHEY, CDR2 SVGEGT. Trimming removed 2 bases from V and 6 bases from J; junction bases left unmatched: 10.

In this sample, this clonotype turned up many times. The chain couples TRBV7-2 to TRBJ2-5; D is possibly TRBD2 (5 bases). CDR1 SGHTA and CDR2 FQGNSA come from the germline V gene. The CDR3 has 13 residues. V lost 5 bases, J lost 4 bases, and 11 bases lay in between. As DNA, the CDR3 is TGTGCCAGCAGCCCCCCCCTAGCAGAGACCCAGTACTTC. Translating gives CASSPPLAETQYF. Based on the CDR3 plus reference TRBV7-2 and TRBJ2-5, the full variable domain is GAGVSQSPSNKVTEKGKDVELRCDPISGHTALYWYRQSLGQGLEFLIYFQGNSAPDKSGLPSDRFSAERTGGSVSTLTIQRTQQEDSAVYLCASSPPLAETQYFGPGTRLLVL.

The sample holds many counts of this clonotype. J is TRBJ1-5 and V is TRBV12-3 or TRBV12-4; 10 bases agree with TRBD1. The J segment lost 3 bases and the V segment lost 1 base, leaving 3 bases of the junction unmatched. This CDR3 is built from 16 residues. For the CDR3, the DNA is TGTGCCAGCAGTTTAGGGGGACAGGGGACCAATCAGCCCCAGCATTTT. The encoded protein is CASSLGGQGTNQPQHF.

V usage is TRBV18 and J usage is TRBJ2-1, with D tentatively TRBD1 (5 bases). There are 13 residues in the CDR3. V was trimmed by 5 bases and J by 14 bases, leaving 19 bases between them. The germline V gene has CDR1 KGHSH and CDR2 LQKENI. CDR3 protein: CASSESRVSREFF. The DNA for the CDR3 is TGTGCCAGCTCAGAATCCAGGGTCTCCCGGGAGTTCTTC.

The genes are TRBV12-3 or TRBV12-4 and TRBJ2-1; the D is unclear. CDR3 size: 12 residues. V lost 5 bases and J lost 12, with 14 bases in between. CDR3 in DNA: TGTGCCAGCAGTCCGTTGGGTCGTGGGCAGTTCTTC. It translates to CASSPLGRGQFF.

This clonotype was recorded at least ten times. The V gene is TRBV12-3 or TRBV12-4, the J gene TRBJ2-5; 7 bases map to TRBD2. V was pared by 1 base and J by 3 bases, with 8 bases of the junction left unmatched. There are 16 residues in the CDR3. CDR3 in DNA: TGTGCCAGCAGTTTAGGTGTGGGAGGGCCGGAAGAGACCCAGTACTTC. Translating gives CASSLGVGGPEETQYF.

Points on this clonotype: A read error may explain this, as a much larger clone is one base away. The rearrangement links TRBV30 to TRBJ2-5; the match to TRBD2 covers 7 bases. This CDR3 region has 16 residues. Unmatched junction bases numbered 12, after V lost 3 bases and J lost 2 bases. Germline V CDR1 and CDR2: GTSNPN, SVGIG (reference sequence). The CDR3 loop is CAWSASSGRTQETQYF. CDR3 nucleotide sequence: TGTGCCTGGAGCGCATCTAGCGGAAGGACTCAAGAGACCCAGTACTTC.

This clonotype was detected ten times or more. The chain employs TRBV2 and TRBJ1-1; D not resolved. CDR3 length: 13 residues. Germline CDR1 SNHLY, CDR2 FYNNEI. Trimming cost V 7 bases and J 0 bases, with 9 bases left between them. CDR3 DNA sequence: TGTGCCAGCAAACCCTGGTTGAACACTGAAGCTTTCTTT. It specifies CASKPWLNTEAFF.

The chain uses TRBV20-1 and TRBJ2-3; D is undetermined. The CDR3 is 11 amino acids. Germline V gives CDR1 DFQATT, CDR2 SNEGSKA (reference sequence). V lost 3 bases, J lost 4 bases, and 5 bases lay in between. CDR3 nucleotide sequence: TGCAGTGCTAGTTTCCCAGATACGCAGTATTTT. Its translation: CSASFPDTQYF.

This clonotype was detected many times. The chain links TRBV29-1 to TRBJ1-1, with D possibly matching TRBD1 (6 bases). The length of the CDR3 is 14 residues. The V and J ends lost 6 bases and 4 bases respectively, with 18 bases between them. Germline V gene data show CDR1 as SQVTM and CDR2 as ANQGSEA. The CDR3 DNA reads as TGCAGCGTCGTTGAGCTGGGGGCTGGCACTGAAGCTTTCTTT. Translated, it gives CSVVELGAGTEAFF.

At least ten counts were recorded for this clonotype. V and J are TRBV10-2 and TRBJ2-7, with 15 nucleotides matching TRBD2. The germline CDR1 and CDR2 sequences are WSHSY and SAAADI. The V gene end was trimmed by 9 bases and the J gene end by 4 bases; junction bases not matched to a gene: 13. This CDR3 has 17 residues. The CDR3 loop reads CASVGLAGGTDSYEQYF. In DNA form, the CDR3 reads TGCGCCAGTGTAGGACTAGCGGGAGGGACGGACTCTTACGAGCAGTACTTC.

This clonotype was detected only a few times. The chain couples TRBV19 to TRBJ1-5; 11 nucleotides agree with TRBD1. CDR1 and CDR2 from the germline V gene are LNHDA and SQIVND (reference sequence). This CDR3 contains 15 residues. V gave up 7 bases and J gave up 1 base; unmatched junction bases: 3. CDR3 nucleotide sequence: TGTGCCAGTATTAGGACAGGGGGCAGCAATCAGCCCCAGCATTTT. Encoded protein: CASIRTGGSNQPQHF.

In this sample, this clonotype turned up many times. The chain is built from TRBV7-2 and TRBJ2-7; 7 bases fit TRBD1. Germline V CDR1 and CDR2: SGHTA, FQGNSA. The V and J ends lost 6 bases and 3 bases, in that order; junction bases with no gene match: 11. The CDR3 has 15 residues. Written as DNA, the CDR3 is TGTGCCAGCAGTTCCCCACAGGGGCTCCACTACGAGCAGTACTTC. Its translation: CASSSPQGLHYEQYF.

This clonotype came up a few times. The CDR3 sequence: CASSIHPSYEQYF. The CDR3 coding sequence is TGTGCCAGCAGCATCCATCCGTCCTACGAGCAGTACTTC. The chain combines TRBV7-6 with TRBJ2-7; no clear D gene. Germline V CDR1 and CDR2: SGHVS, FNYEAQ. Trimming removed 5 bases from V and 1 base from J, with 9 bases in between. This CDR3 contains 13 residues.

The CDR3 DNA reads as TGTGCCAGCAGCCCCGGGCCAAATTCTGGAAACACCATATATTTT. This encodes CASSPGPNSGNTIYF. The V call is TRBV7-2, the J call TRBJ1-3, with D unclear. Between the trimmed V and J ends, which lost 5 bases and 1 base, there was a span of 12 bases. CDR1 and CDR2 from the germline V gene are SGHTA and FQGNSA. CDR3 size: 15 residues.

Details on this clonotype: This may be a read error, as it is one base from a much larger clone. This chain links TRBV28 with TRBJ2-7, with 8 bases identical to TRBD1. The CDR3 consists of 17 residues. Germline V CDR1 and CDR2: MDHEN, SYDVKM. CDR3 in amino acids: CAISSPWTGRSNYKQYF. In DNA, the CDR3 is TGTGCCATCAGTTCTCCGTGGACAGGGCGGTCCAACTACAAGCAGTACTTC.

This clonotype turned up a few times. V gene TRBV18 combines with J gene TRBJ2-7; 12 nucleotides align to TRBD2. V gave up 4 bases and J gave up 2 bases; unmatched junction bases: 6. The CDR3 spans 16 residues. Germline V lookup: CDR1 KGHSH, CDR2 LQKENI. The CDR3 DNA is TGTGCCAGCTCACTCCGGACTAGCGGGGATACCTACGAGCAGTACTTC. This sequence encodes CASSLRTSGDTYEQYF.

The sample holds many counts of this clonotype. The V gene is TRBV2, the J gene TRBJ2-2, with TRBD2 matching 12 bases. Germline loops: CDR1 SNHLY, CDR2 FYNNEI. V was clipped by 11 bases and J by 5 bases; unmatched bases: 12. There are 16 residues in the CDR3. The CDR3 sequence: CAGTTSGSRGTGELFF. As DNA, the CDR3 is TGTGCCGGAACGACTAGCGGGAGTCGAGGGACCGGGGAGCTGTTTTTT.

The chain employs TRBV7-8 and TRBJ2-2; TRBD1 matches 7 bases. Trimming at V came to 1 base and at J to 4 bases, leaving 6 bases not matched to a gene. The CDR3 contains 16 residues. Germline CDR1 is SGHVS and CDR2 is FQNEAQ. The CDR3 sequence is CASSLVVWTGTGELFF. The CDR3 DNA reads as TGTGCCAGCAGCTTAGTAGTTTGGACAGGCACCGGGGAGCTGTTTTTT.

This clonotype was counted only a few times. J is TRBJ2-4 and V is TRBV3-1, with a possible D match to TRBD2 (5 bases). This CDR3 spans 13 amino acids. V lost 2 bases to trimming and J lost 5 bases, with 7 bases between them. CDR1 LGHDT and CDR2 YNNKEL come from the germline V gene (reference sequence). For the CDR3, the DNA is TGTGCCAGCAGCCAAACAGCGGAAAACATTCAGTACTTC. Translated, it gives CASSQTAENIQYF.